This T cell receptor (beta chain) was sequenced during a study of T cell responses to AZD1222 COVID-19 vaccine (dated by TCRdb to the early 2020s). Broadly, across the study: A total of 233 trial participants underwent TCR sequencing, of whom some 210 received two doses of AZD1222 and approximately 25 received two doses of the MenACWY control vaccine. Trial participants were enrolled by age into 18-55, 56-69 and 70-plus year subgroups, with around 140, 26 and 57 TCR-sequenced participants respectively.

Of note for this clone: The antigen it recognizes is unknown. No base quality values were provided; no much bigger clone lies one nucleotide off.

The time point tag for this specimen amounts to: about 28 days (+/-7) after the second vaccine dose. AZD1222 recipients with second doses at about 4 weeks or about 12 weeks were pooled, because spike-specific TCR depth and breadth did not differ between schedules. Vaccinee samples came from UK trials COV001 and COV002, including a single-blind randomized controlled phase 2/3 trial of AZD1222 (ChAdOx1 nCoV-19) in healthy adults. Trial participant PBMC samples were collected at day 0 and day 28 after the second dose for TCRbeta chain sequencing. The CDR3 regions of human TCRbeta chains were analyzed by immunosequencing. The original methods were these. TCRs in the repertoires were compared against a reference library of SARS-CoV-2-specific TCRs that had been generated with the MIRA antigen-specificity platform. Breadth was defined as the fraction of unique TCRs that were SARS-CoV-2-associated. Depth was defined as the fraction of total T cells that were SARS-CoV-2-associated. Using the MIRA data, each spike-specific TCR was assigned both to the spike region to which the TCR was reactive and to a CD4 or CD8 class. Log10-transformed breadth and depth values were compared by one-way ANOVA with Sidak's multiple comparisons tests. TCRdb retrieved this table from immuneACCESS and kept in-frame rearrangements only. Not all clones are present; in checked studies, unresolved V genes account for under half, and no reason is known for the remainder. V and J calls and clone size are copied from that table; D and trimming were computed from the DNA. The sample includes about 55,000 clones, with roughly 80% observed a single time. Roughly 5.1% of the sample is in the top ten clones.

Summary of the overall study and its limitations: In the small 56-69-year group, the increase in depth fell short of significance, most likely because of low power. Spike-specific TCR breadth and depth rose significantly after two AZD1222 doses compared with day 0 and with MenACWY recipients. Reportedly, almost half of the unique spike-specific TCRs recognized epitopes lying outside the regions that are mutated in the B.1.351 and B.1.1.7 variants. Conclusions about previously exposed vaccinees are limited because only a handful of AZD1222 recipients were SARS-CoV-2 seropositive at baseline. Because no samples from the day 14 peak response were available, repertoires could be characterized only after the peak T cell response. CD4 TCRs associated with the vaccine covered the entire spike protein, and the dominant responses were in regions 160-218 and 743-854. Participants were mostly white British and included more females than males, and it was suggested by the authors that clonal diversity may have been underestimated.

Sequenced here: peripheral blood, sampled 28 days after the second AZD1222 dose. This clonotype was obtained from an adult who received the AZD1222 COVID-19 vaccine.

The DNA is as follows: TGTGCCAGCAGTTATACACCGAACTATGGCTACACCTTC. It codes for CASSYTPNYGYTF. The chain is made from TRBV2 and TRBJ1-2; confidence is insufficient to name the D gene. V is reduced by 5 bases and J by 2 bases, leaving a spacing of 9 bases between them. The CDR1 and CDR2 encoded by the germline V gene are SNHLY and FYNNEI. The CDR3 runs 13 residues from the cysteine to the phenylalanine. The DNA shown is the 39-base CDR3, in frame from base 1.